These 3 T cell receptor beta chains came from one sample sequenced in a study of OX40 agonist ivuxolimab in advanced cancers. Repertoires were generated with immunoSEQ multiplex PCR, while TCRdb's copy carries only in-frame clones and drops some. The sample has just over 95,000 clones; nearly 90% are singletons. Specimen: CD4+ or CD8+ T cells sorted from blood, collected in a trial of the OX40 agonist ivuxolimab. Source of these receptors: an adult with an advanced solid tumor such as melanoma, head and neck, liver or kidney cancer.

The V and J genes are TRBV27 and TRBJ2-3, with 12 bases matching TRBD2. The CDR3 consists of 18 residues. V lost 3 bases to trimming and J lost 1 base; unmatched junction nucleotides: 8. Germline V gives CDR1 MNHEY, CDR2 SMNVEV (reference sequence). The CDR3 here is CASSFRLAGAGGTDTQYF. CDR3 bases: TGTGCCAGCAGTTTCCGACTAGCGGGAGCGGGGGGCACAGATACGCAGTATTTT.

The J gene is TRBJ2-1, the V gene TRBV15; the D gene is possibly TRBD2 (6 bases). V was cut by 6 bases and J by 3 bases, with 18 bases left in between. The germline CDR1 and CDR2 sequences are LNHNV and YYDKDF (reference sequence). CDR3 length equals 16 residues. The CDR3 is CATRTTTWRDYNEQFF. DNA of the CDR3: TGTGCCACCAGAACCACGACTTGGCGGGACTACAATGAGCAGTTCTTC.

Only one count was recorded for this clone. The chain has TRBV7-9 and TRBJ2-5; D may be TRBD1 (5 bases). V lost 1 base and J lost 5, with 8 bases in between. This CDR3 spans 13 amino acids. CDR1 and CDR2 (germline): SEHNR, FQNEAQ (reference sequence). DNA for the CDR3: TGTGCCAGCAGCTTAGATCCAGGGGAGACCCAGTACTTC. Translated, it gives CASSLDPGETQYF.